One and the same sample provided the 29 T cell receptor beta chains below, sequenced in a study of OX40 agonist ivuxolimab in advanced cancers. Here immunoSEQ multiplex PCR was the method, and the copy in TCRdb shows in-frame clones only, minus some. The sample shows tens of thousands of clones, just under 90% of them seen only once. The sample here was CD4+ or CD8+ T cells sorted from blood, taken in a trial of the OX40 agonist ivuxolimab. Source of these receptors: an adult with an advanced solid tumor such as melanoma, head and neck, liver or kidney cancer.

The chain uses TRBV28 and TRBJ1-2; 9 bases agree with TRBD1. The germline CDR1 and CDR2 sequences are MDHEN and SYDVKM. V gave up 6 bases and J gave up 2 bases; unmatched junction bases: 7. This CDR3 has 15 residues. The CDR3 loop reads CASRTTGTGNYGYTF. The CDR3 nucleotides read TGTGCCAGCAGAACTACCGGGACAGGGAACTATGGCTACACCTTC.

The rearrangement links TRBV14 to TRBJ2-7, with D possibly TRBD1 on 5 matching bases. V was trimmed by 1 base and J by 9 bases, leaving 16 bases between them. CDR1 is SGHDN, CDR2 FVKESK, per germline. CDR3 size: 14 residues. For the CDR3, the DNA is TGTGCCAGCAGCCAAGGATCGACAGTCTTGGCGCAGTACTTC. This sequence encodes CASSQGSTVLAQYF.

The V and J genes are TRBV14 and TRBJ1-4; TRBD1 might be the D (6 bases). This CDR3 has 14 amino acids. V lost 4 bases and J lost 8, with 14 bases in between. Germline V CDR1 and CDR2: SGHDN, FVKESK. The DNA for the CDR3 is TGTGCCAGCAGCCTACAGGGAGGCGACGAAAAACTGTTTTTT. Translated: CASSLQGGDEKLFF. Together with reference TRBV14 and TRBJ1-4, the CDR3 gives the full variable domain: EAGVTQFPSHSVIEKGQTVTLRCDPISGHDNLYWYRRVMGKEIKFLLHFVKESKQDESGMPNNRFLAERTGGTYSTLKVQPAELEDSGVYFCASSLQGGDEKLFFGSGTQLSVL.

The chain links TRBV7-6 to TRBJ1-2, with D unresolved. This CDR3 has 15 amino acids. From germline, CDR1 is SGHVS and CDR2 FNYEAQ. Trimming removed 1 base from V and 2 bases from J, with 11 bases in between. The CDR3 loop is CASSLDEGFNYGYTF. In DNA, the CDR3 is TGTGCCAGCAGCTTAGATGAGGGTTTCAACTATGGCTACACCTTC.

This chain links TRBV5-1 with TRBJ2-2, with D unclear. V was clipped by 2 bases and J by 4 bases, with 12 bases between them. The CDR3 consists of 15 residues. Germline loops: CDR1 SGHRS, CDR2 YFSETQ. This chain's CDR3 is CASSFLTSATGELFF. The CDR3 DNA follows: TGCGCCAGCAGCTTTCTCACATCTGCCACCGGGGAGCTGTTTTTT.

The genes are TRBV7-2 and TRBJ2-7; perhaps TRBD1 as D (5 bases). Germline V lookup: CDR1 SGHTA, CDR2 FQGNSA. The CDR3 totals 13 residues. Trimming stripped 1 base from V and 2 bases from J, with 6 bases between. CDR3 loop: CASSLDRTYEQYF. CDR3 in DNA: TGTGCCAGCAGCTTAGACAGGACCTACGAGCAGTACTTC. The full variable domain, completed using reference TRBV7-2 and TRBJ2-7, is GAGVSQSPSNKVTEKGKDVELRCDPISGHTALYWYRQSLGQGLEFLIYFQGNSAPDKSGLPSDRFSAERTGGSVSTLTIQRTQQEDSAVYLCASSLDRTYEQYFGPGTRLTVT.

The V gene is TRBV19, the J gene TRBJ2-1; either TRBD1 or TRBD2 may fit D (5 bases each). Germline-derived CDR1 and CDR2 are LNHDA and SQIVND (reference sequence). CDR3 length: 17 amino acids. With 0 bases removed from V and 6 bases from J, the gap between germline ends came to 18 bases. CDR3 in amino acids: CASSIDLGRAGRNEQFF. The CDR3 DNA is TGTGCCAGTAGTATAGACCTCGGCAGGGCGGGTCGCAATGAGCAGTTCTTC.

The chain carries TRBV28 and TRBJ2-1; D perhaps matches TRBD1 (5 bases). Germline assignment: CDR1 MDHEN and CDR2 SYDVKM. The CDR3 loop spans 14 amino acids. The germline V and J ends were trimmed by 5 bases and 4 bases, with 12 bases remaining between them. CDR3 sequence: CASSLRQQYNEQFF. In nucleotides, the CDR3 is TGTGCCAGCAGTCTACGACAGCAATACAATGAGCAGTTCTTC.

This clone was counted only a few times. The chain uses TRBV28 and TRBJ1-5; the D is unclear. The germline V gene has CDR1 MDHEN and CDR2 SYDVKM. The CDR3 covers 12 residues. V gave up 8 bases and J gave up 2 bases, with 7 bases separating them. CDR3 amino acids: CASGFGNQPQHF. The CDR3 coding sequence is TGTGCCAGCGGCTTCGGCAATCAGCCCCAGCATTTT.

CDR3: CASSSLGQPQNREQYF. Written as DNA, the CDR3 is TGTGCCAGCAGTTCCCTTGGGCAGCCCCAGAACCGCGAGCAGTACTTC. The rearrangement joins TRBV27 to TRBJ2-7; no definite D call. The CDR3 consists of 16 residues. With 4 bases removed from V and 6 bases from J, the gap between germline ends came to 22 bases. Germline V lookup: CDR1 MNHEY, CDR2 SMNVEV (reference sequence).

The chain couples TRBV5-1 to TRBJ1-5; D not resolved. The CDR3 is 13 residues long. Per germline, CDR1 SGHRS and CDR2 YFSETQ. V lost 0 bases and J lost 6, with 7 bases in between. In nucleotides, the CDR3 is TGCGCCAGCAGCTTGGTGGTCGGTCAGCCCCAGCATTTT. It yields the protein CASSLVVGQPQHF.

The rearrangement uses TRBV2 and TRBJ2-7; tentatively, D is TRBD1 or TRBD2 (5 bases each). Trimming removed 2 bases at V and 6 bases at J, with 17 bases between. CDR1 is SNHLY, CDR2 FYNNEI, per germline. The CDR3 consists of 15 residues. The CDR3 DNA reads TGTGCCAGCAGTGAAAACCTCGGGGCGACGGGCGAGCAGTACTTC. Translation gives CASSENLGATGEQYF.

The chain uses TRBV29-1 and TRBJ2-5; possibly TRBD2 for D (6 bases). Between the trimmed V and J ends, which lost 0 bases and 5 bases, there was a span of 10 bases. The CDR3 has 13 amino acids. Germline loops: CDR1 SQVTM, CDR2 ANQGSEA. The CDR3 DNA follows: TGCAGCGTTGAAGATCAGGCGGGGGAGACCCAGTACTTC. Protein sequence: CSVEDQAGETQYF. The variable domain in full, with the rest retrieved from reference TRBV29-1 and TRBJ2-5, is SAVISQKPSRDICQRGTSLTIQCQVDSQVTMMFWYRQQPGQSLTLIATANQGSEATYESGFVIDKFPISRPNLTFSTLTVSNMSPEDSSIYLCSVEDQAGETQYFGPGTRLLVL.

The chain employs TRBV20-1 and TRBJ2-1; no firm D call. This CDR3 spans 11 amino acids. In germline, CDR1 is DFQATT, CDR2 SNEGSKA (reference sequence). Deletions cut 6 bases from V and 9 bases from J, with 12 bases between. CDR3 loop: CSALEFREQFF. CDR3 coding DNA: TGCAGTGCCCTGGAGTTCCGTGAGCAGTTCTTC.

The chain carries TRBV28 and TRBJ1-4, with a possible D match to TRBD1 (5 bases). V gave up 3 bases and J gave up 8 bases, with 7 bases separating them. The germline CDR1 and CDR2 sequences are MDHEN and SYDVKM. The CDR3 consists of 12 residues. In DNA, the CDR3 is TGTGCCAGCAGTTTCGAGGGGGAAAAACTGTTTTTT. Residues: CASSFEGEKLFF.

This clone was seen only once. One end of the junction does not line up with germline, which may come from a read error. The chain recombines TRBV7-7 with TRBJ2-2; the match to TRBD1 covers 9 bases. CDR3 size: 14 residues. CDR1 is SSHAT and CDR2 is FNYEAQ in the germline V gene (reference sequence). The CDR3 loop reads CASSPGTGFEELFF. CDR3 coding DNA: TGTGCTAGCAGCCCGGGGACAGGGTTTGAGGAGCTGTTTTTT.

The gene calls are TRBV10-3 and TRBJ2-1; a possible D gene is TRBD2 (7 bases). The V and J ends lost 2 bases and 7 bases respectively, with 21 bases between them. CDR1 is ENHRY and CDR2 is SYGVKD in the germline V gene. The CDR3 runs to 17 residues. CDR3 nucleotide sequence: TGTGCCATCAGTGAGCCGGCCGGGGGGCGCGCCTCGAATGAGCAGTTCTTC. It yields the protein CAISEPAGGRASNEQFF.

The chain couples TRBV6-4 to TRBJ1-2; TRBD1 is a possible D gene (6 bases). Germline V CDR1 and CDR2: MRHNA, SNTAGT. This CDR3 contains 14 residues. The V end was cut by 2 bases, the J end by 7 bases, with 14 bases between. CDR3 sequence (DNA): TGTGCCAGCAGTGACACGAACAGGGTTGCTGGCTACACCTTC. Residues: CASSDTNRVAGYTF.

This chain connects TRBV6-5 to TRBJ1-6, with 9 bases identical to TRBD1. The germline V gene encodes CDR1 MNHEY and CDR2 SVGAGI. The CDR3 runs 15 residues. After removal of 0 bases from V and 6 bases from J, the junction contained 0 bases not matched to a gene. This chain's CDR3 is CASSYSTGGNSPLHF. The CDR3 region has the DNA TGTGCCAGCAGTTACTCGACAGGGGGTAATTCACCCCTCCACTTT.

This clone occurred once. CDR3 amino acids: CAISSTGGTDTQYF. CDR3 DNA: TGTGCCATCAGTTCAACAGGGGGAACAGATACGCAGTATTTT. V is TRBV10-3 and J is TRBJ2-3, with 8 bases fitting TRBD1. CDR3 length: 14 amino acids. The germline V gene encodes CDR1 ENHRY and CDR2 SYGVKD. The ends lost 5 bases at V and 3 bases at J; junction bases unmatched: 4.

The J gene is TRBJ1-1, the V gene TRBV19; no clear D gene. CDR1 is LNHDA and CDR2 is SQIVND in the germline V gene (reference sequence). V lost 1 base, J lost 5 bases, and 14 bases lay in between. The CDR3 is 15 amino acids. CDR3 DNA sequence: TGTGCCAGTAGTATAGGTCCAGGTGTAAAGACTGAAGCTTTCTTT. Protein sequence: CASSIGPGVKTEAFF.

The chain recombines TRBV9 with TRBJ2-5; 7 nucleotides agree with TRBD1. J gave up 5 bases and V 0 bases, and 7 bases lay outside the gene matches. CDR1 is SGDLS and CDR2 is YYNGEE in the germline V gene. This CDR3 has 15 amino acids. The CDR3 DNA is TGTGCCAGCAGCGTAGCACAAGGGGGCGGTGAGACCCAGTACTTC. It specifies CASSVAQGGGETQYF.

The chain combines TRBV5-1 with TRBJ2-6; D unclear. V was pared by 0 bases and J by 0 bases, with 13 bases between. CDR1 SGHRS and CDR2 YFSETQ come from the germline V gene. The CDR3 runs 18 residues. CDR3 in DNA: TGCGCCAGCAGCTTGGCACCAGGTCCACTCTCTGGGGCCAACGTCCTGACTTTC. Translating it yields CASSLAPGPLSGANVLTF.

The chain is built from TRBV28 and TRBJ1-3, with D uncertain. The CDR3 is made up of 13 amino acids. Trimming removed 2 bases from V and 5 bases from J, with 7 bases in between. Germline lookup yields CDR1 MDHEN and CDR2 SYDVKM. CDR3: CASSLAGRNTIYF. The CDR3 DNA follows: TGTGCCAGCAGTTTAGCAGGTCGAAACACCATATATTTT.

The chain has TRBV6-6 and TRBJ2-3, with D uncertain. The V gene lost 5 bases and the J gene lost 2 bases, with 2 bases spanning the gap. The germline CDR1 and CDR2 sequences are MNHNY and SVGAGI (reference sequence). This CDR3 region has 11 residues. The CDR3 region has the DNA TGTGCCAGCAGTCACACAGATACGCAGTATTTT. Protein product: CASSHTDTQYF.

This clone has a handful of counts. The genes are TRBV27 and TRBJ1-1; D might be TRBD1 (5 bases). The CDR3 has 13 residues. Germline CDR1 and CDR2: MNHEY and SMNVEV (reference sequence). V was clipped by 3 bases and J by 3 bases, with 8 bases between them. CDR3 sequence: CASSFRGYTEAFF. The CDR3 DNA reads as TGTGCCAGCAGTTTCCGGGGCTACACTGAAGCTTTCTTT.

This sequence joins TRBV11-3 and TRBJ2-7, with D maybe TRBD1 (6 bases). CDR1 and CDR2 from the germline V gene are SGHNT and YENEEA. The CDR3 covers 13 residues. V was shortened by 2 bases and J by 7 bases, with 12 bases between the two germline ends. The CDR3 region is CASSLQGSLEQYF. CDR3 in DNA: TGTGCCAGCAGCTTACAGGGGTCTTTGGAGCAGTACTTC. The whole variable domain, remainder taken from reference TRBV11-3 and TRBJ2-7, is EAGVVQSPRYKIIEKKQPVAFWCNPISGHNTLYWYLQNLGQGPELLIRYENEEAVDDSQLPKDRFSAERLKGVDSTLKIQPAELGDSAVYLCASSLQGSLEQYFGPGTRLTVT.

The rearrangement uses TRBV29-1 and TRBJ2-5; a possible D gene is TRBD1 (5 bases). V gave up 4 bases and J gave up 3 bases, with 9 bases separating them. Germline-derived CDR1 and CDR2 are SQVTM and ANQGSEA. The length of the CDR3 is 12 residues. The CDR3 reads CSVVQTEETQYF. The DNA for the CDR3 is TGCAGCGTTGTGCAGACAGAAGAGACCCAGTACTTC.

This clone was picked up one time. J is TRBJ2-2 and V is TRBV19; a possible D gene is TRBD1 (6 bases). The V end lost 3 bases, the J end lost 1 base, and 15 bases lay between the germline ends. From germline, CDR1 is LNHDA and CDR2 SQIVND (reference sequence). The CDR3 sequence is 17 residues long. The CDR3 here is CASSIRQVSRNTGELFF. CDR3 in DNA: TGTGCCAGTAGTATTCGACAGGTCTCAAGGAACACCGGGGAGCTGTTTTTT.